These 20 T cell receptor beta chains were all obtained from the same sample, sequenced in a study of neurological immune-mediated disorders. TCRdb reanalysed the 5' RACE reads using MiXCR and keeps one entry per CDR3 protein. The table shows approximately 46,000 distinct CDR3 sequences, with approximately 10% occurring only once. Sequenced input: PBMCs. These receptors were collected from a man in his 70s with HTLV-1-associated myelopathy (HAM/TSP).

The table lists this clonotype with many counts. The chain uses TRBV20-1 and TRBJ2-2; D could derive from TRBD1 or TRBD2 (6 bases each). V gave up 3 bases and J gave up 0 bases, with 11 bases separating them. Per germline, CDR1 DFQATT and CDR2 SNEGSKA (reference sequence). This CDR3 comprises 15 residues. CDR3 nucleotides: TGCAGTGCTAGTAGGGGGGCGGCGAACACCGGGGAGCTGTTTTTT. Its protein product is CSASRGAANTGELFF.

This clonotype came up many times. The V call is TRBV24-1, the J call TRBJ2-1; D could derive from TRBD1 or TRBD2 (5 bases each). V was trimmed by 7 bases and J by 5 bases, leaving 11 bases between them. Germline V gene data show CDR1 as KGHDR and CDR2 as SFDVKD. The CDR3 extends over 13 amino acids. For the CDR3, the DNA is TGTGCCACCAGAAAGGGGCGGGACAATGAGCAGTTCTTC. Its protein product is CATRKGRDNEQFF.

This clonotype was counted ten times or more. The V call is TRBV9, the J call TRBJ2-5; 7 nucleotides agree with TRBD1. The CDR3 runs 15 residues. V trimming: 4 bases; J trimming: 2 bases; junction bases outside the gene matches: 8. Germline assignment: CDR1 SGDLS and CDR2 YYNGEE. As DNA, the CDR3 is TGTGCCAGCAGCCCGTGGAAGGGGGCGCAAGAGACCCAGTACTTC. Amino acids: CASSPWKGAQETQYF.

The chain carries TRBV3-1 and TRBJ2-7; the D gene is possibly TRBD2 (6 bases). Looked up from germline, CDR1 is LGHDT and CDR2 is YNNKEL (reference sequence). Trimming left V 6 bases short and J 8 bases short, with 23 bases between. This CDR3 contains 15 residues. CDR3 DNA sequence: TGTGCCAGCAGTCGGAAGGGCGGGATTAGGTACAAGCAGTACTTC. Translation: CASSRKGGIRYKQYF.

This clonotype was counted at least ten times. The chain is built from TRBV7-6 and TRBJ2-1; the match to TRBD2 covers 9 bases. V was clipped by 1 base and J by 7 bases; unmatched bases: 5. Germline CDR1 is SGHVS and CDR2 is FNYEAQ. The CDR3 has 15 amino acids. CDR3 nucleotides: TGTGCCAGCAGCTTAGGACTAGCGGATACTAATGAGCAGTTCTTC. This gives the protein CASSLGLADTNEQFF.

This clonotype was recorded at least ten times. This chain uses TRBV25-1 with TRBJ1-2; TRBD1 matches at 12 bases. Germline V gene data show CDR1 as MGHDK and CDR2 as SYGVNS. CDR3 length equals 16 residues. With 2 bases clipped from V and 2 bases from J, the junction kept 3 bases outside the gene matches. The CDR3 region has the DNA TGTGCCAGCAGTGAACTGGGGACAGGGGGCAACTATGGCTACACCTTC. Protein sequence: CASSELGTGGNYGYTF.

This clonotype was counted a few times. The chain combines TRBV5-1 with TRBJ2-7; 11 bases align to TRBD1. The CDR3 contains 19 residues. Germline values: CDR1 SGHRS, CDR2 YFSETQ. V was pared by 1 base and J by 3 bases, with 15 bases of the junction left unmatched. The CDR3 loop is CASSLTTPDRGPEYYEQYF. In DNA, the CDR3 is TGCGCCAGCAGCTTGACCACGCCGGACAGGGGGCCTGAGTACTACGAGCAGTACTTC.

Many counts were recorded for this clonotype. This chain joins TRBV14 and TRBJ1-1, with a tentative D call TRBD1 (5 bases). The V gene's germline CDR1 is SGHDN and CDR2 FVKESK. This CDR3 has 12 residues. The germline V and J ends were trimmed by 2 bases and 6 bases, with 7 bases remaining between them. The CDR3 sequence is CASSQRGPEAFF. The CDR3 nucleotides are TGTGCCAGCAGCCAAAGGGGCCCTGAAGCTTTCTTT.

This CDR3 is CSARLRQKNTEAFF. Written as DNA, the CDR3 is TGCAGTGCTAGACTTAGACAGAAGAACACTGAAGCTTTCTTT. The chain employs TRBV20-1 and TRBJ1-1; weak D call: TRBD1 (5 bases). This CDR3 has 14 residues. The V gene lost 2 bases and the J gene lost 1 base, with 11 bases spanning the gap. Germline V gives CDR1 DFQATT, CDR2 SNEGSKA (reference sequence).

This clonotype was detected ten times or more. The rearrangement links TRBV7-2 to TRBJ1-3; no definite D call. Per the germline V gene, CDR1 is SGHTA and CDR2 is FQGNSA. The CDR3 runs to 14 residues. V lost 5 bases, J lost 0 bases, and 8 bases lay in between. The DNA of the CDR3 is TGTGCCAGCAGCCCAGACGTCTCTGGAAACACCATATATTTT. It encodes CASSPDVSGNTIYF. Based on the CDR3 plus reference TRBV7-2 and TRBJ1-3, the full variable domain is GAGVSQSPSNKVTEKGKDVELRCDPISGHTALYWYRQSLGQGLEFLIYFQGNSAPDKSGLPSDRFSAERTGGSVSTLTIQRTQQEDSAVYLCASSPDVSGNTIYFGEGSWLTVV.

This clonotype was recorded at least ten times. This chain uses TRBV5-1 with TRBJ1-6, with a possible D match to TRBD1 (6 bases). Trimming took off 1 base at V and 8 bases at J, with 10 bases between the two ends. The length of the CDR3 is 14 residues. Germline V gene sequence: CDR1 SGHRS, CDR2 YFSETQ. The CDR3 sequence is CASSLNRDYSPLHF. The DNA for the CDR3 is TGCGCCAGCAGCTTGAACAGGGATTATTCACCCCTCCACTTT.

V and J are TRBV27 and TRBJ2-7; D is unclear. The germline CDR1 and CDR2 sequences are MNHEY and SMNVEV (reference sequence). V lost 6 bases to trimming and J lost 6 bases, with 15 bases between them. The CDR3 has 13 residues. CDR3 DNA sequence: TGTGCCAGCAGACCTGGGTTCGTGGGCGAGCAGTACTTC. Translating gives CASRPGFVGEQYF.

This clonotype was recorded at least ten times. V and J are TRBV7-2 and TRBJ2-1; D gene ambiguous. V was pared by 2 bases and J by 10 bases, with 6 bases between. The germline V gene encodes CDR1 SGHTA and CDR2 FQGNSA. The CDR3 has 11 residues. DNA of the CDR3: TGTGCCAGCAGCTTACTGACCGAGCAGTTCTTC. This sequence encodes CASSLLTEQFF.

This clonotype occurred many times. The rearrangement uses TRBV6-5 and TRBJ2-7; 13 bases are shared with TRBD2. After removal of 0 bases from V and 5 bases from J, the junction contained 7 bases not matched to a gene. Germline loops: CDR1 MNHEY, CDR2 SVGAGI. CDR3 length: 17 amino acids. The CDR3: CASSYSKLAGGFNEQYF. The CDR3 DNA follows: TGTGCCAGCAGTTACTCGAAACTAGCGGGAGGGTTCAACGAGCAGTACTTC.

This clonotype was detected many times. The chain joins TRBV15 to TRBJ1-2; the D is unclear. The CDR3 is made up of 15 amino acids. The ends were cut back, 5 bases at V and 7 bases at J, with 20 bases in the middle. The germline V gene has CDR1 LNHNV and CDR2 YYDKDF (reference sequence). This chain's CDR3 is CATSSVDRAEAGYTF. The CDR3 region has the DNA TGTGCCACCAGCTCAGTCGACCGGGCCGAGGCTGGCTACACCTTC. Full variable domain (outside the CDR3, taken from reference TRBV15 and TRBJ1-2): DAMVIQNPRYQVTQFGKPVTLSCSQTLNHNVMYWYQQKSSQAPKLLFHYYDKDFNNEADTPDNFQSRRPNTSFCFLDIRSPGLGDTAMYLCATSSVDRAEAGYTFGSGTRLTVV.

This sequence joins TRBV20-1 and TRBJ1-1; possibly TRBD1 for D (5 bases). Trimming took off 5 bases at V and 0 bases at J, with 10 bases between the two ends. Germline V gene sequence: CDR1 DFQATT, CDR2 SNEGSKA (reference sequence). This CDR3 has 13 amino acids. As DNA, the CDR3 is TGCAGTGCTCTTCGGACACTGAACACTGAAGCTTTCTTT. It encodes CSALRTLNTEAFF.

This clonotype was observed at least ten times. The genes are TRBV5-6 and TRBJ2-7; D tentatively reads TRBD1 or TRBD2 (5 bases each). With 6 bases removed from V and 3 bases from J, the gap between germline ends came to 19 bases. Germline CDR1 is SGHDT and CDR2 is YYEEEE. The CDR3 spans 15 residues. CDR3 sequence reads: CASMEVGQPNYEQYF. The CDR3 nucleotides read TGTGCCAGCATGGAGGTAGGACAACCGAACTACGAGCAGTACTTC.

This clonotype was observed at least ten times. The rearrangement links TRBV14 to TRBJ2-1; D not certain. Germline values: CDR1 SGHDN, CDR2 FVKESK. The CDR3 totals 12 residues. V lost 4 bases and J 8 bases, leaving 9 bases between the germline ends. CDR3 in amino acids: CASSRIGHEQFF. The CDR3 DNA is TGTGCCAGCAGCCGAATAGGGCATGAGCAGTTCTTC.

Ten or more counts support this clonotype. The CDR3 DNA follows: TGTGCCAGCAGCGGGCTTAGGTACGAGCAGTACTTC. It is translated as CASSGLRYEQYF. The chain uses TRBV7-2 and TRBJ2-7; no firm D call. With 5 bases removed from V and 4 bases from J, the gap between germline ends came to 9 bases. The CDR3 length is 12 residues. CDR1 SGHTA and CDR2 FQGNSA come from the germline V gene.

In this sample, this clonotype turned up many times. J is TRBJ2-7 and V is TRBV28, with TRBD2 matching 10 bases. The V and J ends lost 3 bases and 2 bases, in that order; junction bases with no gene match: 7. This CDR3 is built from 16 residues. Germline V lookup: CDR1 MDHEN, CDR2 SYDVKM. The CDR3 coding sequence is TGTGCCAGCAGTTTTTCACTAGCGGGACTTACCTACGAGCAGTACTTC. This translates into CASSFSLAGLTYEQYF.